This passage covers 12 T cell receptor beta chains from one sample sequenced in a study of T cell responses to AZD1222 COVID-19 vaccine. Repertoires were generated with immunoSEQ multiplex PCR, while TCRdb's copy carries only in-frame clones and drops some. The sample contains some 110,000 clones, about 88% of which appear only once. The starting material was peripheral blood, obtained on day 0 of AZD1222 vaccination. The receptors shown here come from an adult in good health.

The chain links TRBV12-3 or TRBV12-4 to TRBJ2-2; 7 positions match TRBD2. The ends lost 8 bases at V and 5 bases at J; junction bases unmatched: 5. The CDR3 is 13 residues long. The CDR3: CASRWTRTGELFF. The CDR3 bases are TGTGCCAGCCGATGGACTAGGACCGGGGAGCTGTTTTTT.

The V and J genes are TRBV2 and TRBJ1-1; D gene uncertain. The CDR3 length is 11 residues. CDR1 and CDR2 (germline): SNHLY, FYNNEI. Deletions cut 7 bases from V and 7 bases from J, with 10 bases between. This CDR3 reads CASTPGGEAFF. The CDR3 DNA reads as TGTGCCAGCACCCCGGGAGGTGAAGCTTTCTTT.

In DNA, the CDR3 is TGTGCCAGCAGCAAATTGGGAGGGGCGGGGTTTATCAATGAGCAGTTCTTC. Encoded protein: CASSKLGGAGFINEQFF. This rearrangement joins TRBV21-1 to TRBJ2-1; TRBD2, the D gene given by the table, was not confirmed from the DNA. TRBV21-1 is flagged as a pseudogene. The length of the CDR3 is 17 residues.

The chain combines TRBV5-1 with TRBJ2-5; possibly TRBD1 for D (6 bases). V lost 4 bases to trimming and J lost 3 bases, with 13 bases between them. There are 14 residues in the CDR3. The germline V gene has CDR1 SGHRS and CDR2 YFSETQ. The CDR3 DNA follows: TGCGCCAGCAGCCGACGTGGGGGCGAAGAGACCCAGTACTTC. It translates to CASSRRGGEETQYF.

A single count supports this clone. V and J are TRBV10-3 and TRBJ1-1; D is uncertain. From germline, CDR1 is ENHRY and CDR2 SYGVKD. There are 13 residues in the CDR3. V was clipped by 7 bases and J by 3 bases, with 12 bases between them. CDR3 nucleotide sequence: TGTGCCATCAATAGGGTCCGGTACACTGAAGCTTTCTTT. This encodes CAINRVRYTEAFF.

V gene TRBV28 combines with J gene TRBJ1-4; no clear D. CDR3 length: 15 amino acids. V was trimmed by 2 bases and J by 5 bases, leaving 12 bases between them. Per the germline V gene, CDR1 is MDHEN and CDR2 is SYDVKM. The CDR3 is CASSLTGRTNEKLFF. The CDR3 DNA sequence: TGTGCCAGCAGTTTAACGGGGAGAACCAATGAAAAACTGTTTTTT.

The chain has TRBV30 and TRBJ1-1; D gene uncertain. The length of the CDR3 is 11 residues. Looked up from germline, CDR1 is GTSNPN and CDR2 is SVGIG (reference sequence). Trimming removed 5 bases at V and 9 bases at J, with 13 bases between. This CDR3 reads CAWDNLRKAFF. The CDR3 DNA is TGTGCCTGGGATAATTTACGAAAAGCTTTCTTT. Based on the CDR3 plus reference TRBV30 and TRBJ1-1, the full variable domain is SQTIHQWPATLVQPVGSPLSLECTVEGTSNPNLYWYRQAAGRGLQLLFYSVGIGQISSEVPQNLSASRPQDRQFILSSKKLLLSDSGFYLCAWDNLRKAFFGQGTRLTVV.

CDR3: CASSTPVPYRVNTEAFF. As DNA, the CDR3 is TGTGCCAGTAGTACCCCTGTCCCCTACAGGGTGAACACTGAAGCTTTCTTT. This chain uses TRBV19 with TRBJ1-1; D may be TRBD1 (6 bases). The germline gives CDR1 LNHDA, CDR2 SQIVND (reference sequence). V was clipped by 4 bases and J by 0 bases, with 18 bases between them. This CDR3 has 17 residues.

CDR3 sequence: CASSGPTGELFF. In nucleotides, the CDR3 is TGTGCCAGCAGCGGACCTACCGGGGAGCTGTTTTTT. This chain joins TRBV7-9 and TRBJ2-2, with no clear D. Germline V gene lookup returns CDR1 SEHNR and CDR2 FQNEAQ (reference sequence). V lost 5 bases, J lost 5 bases, and 6 bases lay in between. CDR3 length: 12 amino acids.

The rearrangement joins TRBV7-2 to TRBJ2-5; the D gene is possibly TRBD2 (6 bases). V lost 2 bases to trimming and J lost 5 bases, with 15 bases between them. This CDR3 comprises 15 residues. The germline V gene encodes CDR1 SGHTA and CDR2 FQGNSA. In nucleotides, the CDR3 is TGTGCCAGCAGCTTAAGAGGAGGGCCTAAGGAGACCCAGTACTTC. It translates to CASSLRGGPKETQYF.

The rearrangement uses TRBV4-1 and TRBJ1-2; D uncertain. V lost 1 base to trimming and J lost 6 bases, with 15 bases between them. CDR1 and CDR2 from the germline V gene are MGHRA and YSYEKL. This CDR3 contains 15 residues. The CDR3 protein is CASSQVGRRIDGYTF. CDR3 bases: TGCGCCAGCAGCCAAGTGGGTCGCAGGATCGATGGCTACACCTTC.

This chain uses TRBV2 with TRBJ2-3; 16 bases are shared with TRBD2. V was clipped by 3 bases and J by 3 bases; unmatched bases: 18. Germline V gene lookup returns CDR1 SNHLY and CDR2 FYNNEI. The CDR3 spans 22 residues. The CDR3 DNA sequence: TGTGCCAGCAGTGAGGGACTAGCGGGAGGGCCGTTTAGGTCGGGGGGGACAGATACGCAGTATTTT. This encodes CASSEGLAGGPFRSGGTDTQYF.